Below, 23 T cell receptor beta chains from the same sample are listed, as sequenced in a study of cytomegalovirus exposure and HLA in healthy donors. It was with 60 Vbeta and 13 Jbeta primers that the PCR ran. The repertoire was sequenced with immunoSEQ multiplex PCR; TCRdb's copy has only in-frame clones and lacks some. The data hold under 90,000 clones, with about 75% observed a single time. Input material: PBMCs. Receptors originate from a man aged 40-50 years in good health and CMV-seronegative.

V gene TRBV6-5 combines with J gene TRBJ1-2; weak D call: TRBD1 (5 bases). From germline, CDR1 is MNHEY and CDR2 SVGAGI. V lost 0 bases and J lost 6, with 14 bases in between. CDR3 length: 15 residues. CDR3 in DNA: TGTGCCAGCAGTTACTCGGCGGGGACGTATAATGGCTACACCTTC. Translating gives CASSYSAGTYNGYTF.

V and J are TRBV30 and TRBJ1-2; a weak D match, TRBD1 (5 bases). CDR3 length: 12 residues. Trimming cost V 5 bases and J 9 bases, with 16 bases left between them. The germline CDR1 and CDR2 sequences are GTSNPN and SVGIG (reference sequence). Here the CDR3 reads CAWDGRGVSYTF. In nucleotides, the CDR3 is TGTGCCTGGGACGGAAGGGGCGTTAGCTACACCTTC. Drawing the rest from reference TRBV30 and TRBJ1-2, the complete variable domain is SQTIHQWPATLVQPVGSPLSLECTVEGTSNPNLYWYRQAAGRGLQLLFYSVGIGQISSEVPQNLSASRPQDRQFILSSKKLLLSDSGFYLCAWDGRGVSYTFGSGTRLTVV.

The V and J genes are TRBV28 and TRBJ1-1, with D possibly TRBD1 on 6 matching bases. The CDR3 has 15 amino acids. Germline values: CDR1 MDHEN, CDR2 SYDVKM. V was trimmed by 5 bases and J by 4 bases, leaving 17 bases between them. The CDR3 DNA reads TGTGCCAGCAGTCTTCCCGGTGGCAGGGGCACTGAAGCTTTCTTT. Translating it yields CASSLPGGRGTEAFF.

The V and J genes are TRBV19 and TRBJ1-5, with D possibly being TRBD1 (6 bases). The CDR3 runs to 14 residues. V was clipped by 5 bases and J by 15 bases, with 23 bases between them. The germline V gene has CDR1 LNHDA and CDR2 SQIVND (reference sequence). CDR3 sequence: CASSSSQGKSSWHF. CDR3 sequence (DNA): TGTGCCAGTAGTTCGTCACAGGGTAAGTCATCCTGGCATTTT.

The chain has TRBV13 and TRBJ2-2, with TRBD1 as a possible D gene (5 bases). Germline lookup yields CDR1 PRHDT and CDR2 FYEKMQ (reference sequence). Trimming removed 5 bases from V and 1 base from J, with 11 bases in between. The CDR3 runs 15 residues. CDR3 protein: CASSGHQGNTGELFF. CDR3 sequence (DNA): TGTGCCAGCAGCGGCCATCAGGGGAACACCGGGGAGCTGTTTTTT.

This clone has just a few counts. The chain carries TRBV28 and TRBJ1-6; D perhaps matches TRBD1 (6 bases). The CDR3 runs to 16 residues. Trimming removed 6 bases from V and 1 base from J, with 13 bases in between. Germline CDR1 and CDR2: MDHEN and SYDVKM. CDR3 in DNA: TGTGCCAGCAGCCCGGACAGTCGATCCTATAATTCACCCCTCCACTTT. Translated, it gives CASSPDSRSYNSPLHF.

The rearrangement links TRBV6-6 to TRBJ2-7, with 9 bases identical to TRBD1. The length of the CDR3 is 14 residues. The trim removed 4 bases at V and 2 bases at J, leaving 3 bases unmatched. The germline V gene has CDR1 MNHNY and CDR2 SVGAGI (reference sequence). This CDR3 is CASSSQGAPYEQYF. In DNA form, the CDR3 reads TGTGCCAGCAGTTCACAGGGGGCTCCCTACGAGCAGTACTTC.

The chain is built from TRBV27 and TRBJ1-1; D is perhaps TRBD1 (6 bases). Germline values: CDR1 MNHEY, CDR2 SMNVEV (reference sequence). V dropped 7 bases and J dropped 4 bases, with 22 bases sitting between them. The CDR3 sequence is 16 residues long. In nucleotides, the CDR3 is TGTGCCAGCACCAAAGGGGGGGGCAGGGAGGCCACTGAAGCTTTCTTT. It yields the protein CASTKGGGREATEAFF.

V usage is TRBV18 and J usage is TRBJ2-7; 9 bases are shared with TRBD1. This CDR3 is 15 amino acids long. Germline V gives CDR1 KGHSH, CDR2 LQKENI. The V and J ends lost 1 base and 5 bases, in that order; junction bases with no gene match: 6. The CDR3 region is CASSPQYGQGNEQYF. Written as DNA, the CDR3 is TGTGCCAGCTCACCACAGTACGGACAGGGGAACGAGCAGTACTTC.

The rearrangement links TRBV7-6 to TRBJ2-7; 11 bases are a match to TRBD1. This CDR3 region has 14 residues. V shed 1 base and J 6 bases; nucleotides not matched to a gene: 2. The germline gives CDR1 SGHVS, CDR2 FNYEAQ. The CDR3 protein is CASSLGTGGGEQYF. The CDR3 DNA is TGTGCCAGCAGCTTAGGGACAGGGGGCGGCGAGCAGTACTTC.

CDR3 nucleotide sequence: TGTGCCAGCAGCTACCTAGTACAGGGGGCGGTCGGCTACACCTTC. Protein sequence: CASSYLVQGAVGYTF. The chain recombines TRBV6-6 with TRBJ1-2; 9 bases map to TRBD1. Germline CDR1 reads MNHNY; CDR2 reads SVGAGI (reference sequence). This CDR3 has 15 residues. The J segment lost 8 bases and the V segment lost 6 bases, leaving 13 bases of the junction unmatched.

This chain uses TRBV19 with TRBJ2-7, with 9 bases that match TRBD1. This CDR3 has 13 amino acids. After removal of 6 bases from V and 4 bases from J, the junction contained 4 bases not matched to a gene. Germline-derived CDR1 and CDR2 are LNHDA and SQIVND (reference sequence). CDR3 bases: TGTGCCAGTAGGGACAGGGGACGGTACGAGCAGTACTTC. This gives the protein CASRDRGRYEQYF.

This clone was observed once. V gene TRBV19 combines with J gene TRBJ2-1; 7 positions match TRBD2. Per the germline V gene, CDR1 is LNHDA and CDR2 is SQIVND (reference sequence). This CDR3 comprises 16 residues. V lost 6 bases, J lost 5 bases, and 13 bases stayed unmatched. The CDR3 DNA reads as TGTGCCAGTAGGCCTAACCGGGGGGACGGACACAATGAGCAGTTCTTC. This codes for CASRPNRGDGHNEQFF.

A note on this clone: The sample contains more than one DNA sequence encoding this CDR3. The V gene is TRBV6-5, the J gene TRBJ1-1; tentatively, D is TRBD1 (5 bases). V was pared by 6 bases and J by 1 base, with 12 bases between. Germline V gene lookup returns CDR1 MNHEY and CDR2 SVGAGI. CDR3 size: 14 residues. The CDR3 spells CASRRQMTNTEAFF. The CDR3 bases are TGTGCCAGCAGAAGACAGATGACGAACACTGAAGCTTTCTTT.

The V call is TRBV5-4, the J call TRBJ1-2; D is unresolved. V lost 4 bases, J lost 2 bases, and 15 bases lay in between. There are 15 residues in the CDR3. Germline CDR1 is SGHNT and CDR2 is YYREEE (reference sequence). CDR3 sequence: CASSRPEQNNYGYTF. CDR3 DNA sequence: TGTGCCAGCAGCCGACCAGAACAGAACAACTATGGCTACACCTTC.

The V and J genes are TRBV29-1 and TRBJ2-7; 7 bases match TRBD1. Trimming cost V 5 bases and J 3 bases; bases outside gene matches: 7. The CDR3 runs to 13 residues. Germline V gives CDR1 SQVTM, CDR2 ANQGSEA. The CDR3 is CSVRERGLYEQYF. CDR3 nucleotides: TGCAGCGTTAGGGAGAGGGGGCTCTACGAGCAGTACTTC.

The V call is TRBV2, the J call TRBJ1-2, with 10 bases lining up with TRBD1. The germline CDR1 and CDR2 sequences are SNHLY and FYNNEI. The CDR3 has 14 amino acids. V was clipped by 6 bases and J by 6 bases; unmatched bases: 7. The CDR3 DNA sequence: TGTGCCAGCAGGGACGTGGACAGGGGGAATGGCTACACCTTC. This sequence encodes CASRDVDRGNGYTF. The whole variable domain, filled in from reference TRBV2 and TRBJ1-2, reads EPEVTQTPSHQVTQMGQEVILRCVPISNHLYFYWYRQILGQKVEFLVSFYNNEISEKSEIFDDQFSVERPDGSNFTLKIRSTKLEDSAMYFCASRDVDRGNGYTFGSGTRLTVV.

V usage is TRBV28 and J usage is TRBJ2-7, with TRBD1 matching 7 bases. Germline assignment: CDR1 MDHEN and CDR2 SYDVKM. V shed 7 bases and J 2 bases; nucleotides not matched to a gene: 8. There are 14 residues in the CDR3. CDR3: CASTKTGPTYEQYF. Here the CDR3 DNA reads TGTGCCAGCACAAAGACAGGGCCTACCTACGAGCAGTACTTC.

The chain employs TRBV9 and TRBJ1-5; 10 positions match TRBD1. V trimming: 0 bases; J trimming: 9 bases; junction bases outside the gene matches: 3. Per the germline V gene, CDR1 is SGDLS and CDR2 is YYNGEE. There are 14 residues in the CDR3. CDR3 amino acids: CASSVGQGAVPQHF. Written as DNA, the CDR3 is TGTGCCAGCAGCGTAGGACAGGGGGCGGTGCCCCAGCATTTT.

This chain joins TRBV28 and TRBJ1-5; D remains ambiguous. The CDR3 loop spans 14 amino acids. V lost 6 bases and J 4 bases, leaving 13 bases between the germline ends. Germline V lookup: CDR1 MDHEN, CDR2 SYDVKM. The CDR3 spells CASSEVLGNQPQHF. The CDR3 DNA sequence: TGTGCCAGCAGCGAGGTATTAGGAAATCAGCCCCAGCATTTT.

V is TRBV19 and J is TRBJ1-1, with D possibly being TRBD1 (5 bases). The CDR3 sequence is 19 residues long. Trimming stripped 7 bases from V and 0 bases from J, with 27 bases between. Germline values: CDR1 LNHDA, CDR2 SQIVND (reference sequence). The CDR3 reads CASIGGQGIWLVMNTEAFF. The CDR3 DNA sequence: TGTGCCAGTATAGGAGGGCAGGGCATTTGGTTGGTGATGAACACTGAAGCTTTCTTT.

The gene calls are TRBV29-1 and TRBJ2-5; perhaps TRBD1 as D (5 bases). V lost 8 bases and J 1 base, leaving 8 bases between the germline ends. Germline V lookup: CDR1 SQVTM, CDR2 ANQGSEA. CDR3 length: 11 amino acids. Written as DNA, the CDR3 is TGCAGCCACGACAGCCAAGAGACCCAGTACTTC. This gives the protein CSHDSQETQYF.

This chain joins TRBV5-6 and TRBJ1-2; possibly TRBD1 for D (6 bases). The germline CDR1 and CDR2 sequences are SGHDT and YYEEEE. Trimming took 3 bases from V and 8 from J, leaving 23 bases between them. The CDR3 totals 16 residues. Here the CDR3 reads CASSYLLPRGSGGYTF. DNA for the CDR3: TGTGCCAGCAGCTACCTCCTCCCGAGGGGGTCTGGAGGCTACACCTTC.